The 19 T cell receptor beta chains below were found in one sample sequenced in a study of patients and donors after allogeneic stem cell transplantation. Each CDR3 protein gets one entry after TCRdb re-called the RT-PCR reads with MiXCR. The sample records approximately 9,500 distinct CDR3 sequences, about 4% being singletons. The specimen sequenced was blood, either unsorted or a sorted T cell fraction (not recorded which). The receptors originated from a human donor who was either an allogeneic HSCT recipient or a stem cell or donor lymphocyte infusion donor (not recorded which). It is not recorded whose cells these are; they may come from a transplant donor.

This clonotype was seen at least ten times. The V gene is TRBV7-9, the J gene TRBJ2-7; maybe TRBD1 (7 bases). Germline CDR1 and CDR2: SEHNR and FQNEAQ (reference sequence). With 3 bases removed from V and 9 bases from J, the gap between germline ends came to 18 bases. The CDR3 has 14 amino acids. In DNA form, the CDR3 reads TGTGCCAGCAGCTTGGGGGGACAGCAGAAATCGCAGTACTTC. It specifies CASSLGGQQKSQYF.

The sample holds many counts of this clonotype. CDR3 DNA sequence: TGTGCCAGCAGCCAGGGGAGCAATCAGCCCCAGCATTTT. It encodes CASSQGSNQPQHF. V is TRBV7-9 and J is TRBJ1-5, with D possibly being TRBD1 (6 bases). CDR1 is SEHNR and CDR2 is FQNEAQ in the germline V gene (reference sequence). The CDR3 is made up of 13 amino acids. Trimming cost V 5 bases and J 1 base, with 6 bases left between them.

This clonotype has a count of ten or more. The DNA of the CDR3 is TGTGCCAGCAGCCCGTGGACAGGGGGTTCACCCCTCCACTTT. Its protein product is CASSPWTGGSPLHF. This chain uses TRBV28 with TRBJ1-6, with TRBD1 identical over 10 bases. Germline CDR1 is MDHEN and CDR2 is SYDVKM. Unmatched junction bases numbered 5, after V lost 6 bases and J lost 9 bases. The CDR3 runs 14 residues.

This clonotype has at least ten counts. The chain couples TRBV7-2 to TRBJ2-1, with D perhaps matching TRBD2 (6 bases). The CDR3 has 13 residues. Germline values: CDR1 SGHTA, CDR2 FQGNSA. V gave up 0 bases and J gave up 16 bases, with 16 bases separating them. In DNA, the CDR3 is TGTGCCAGCAGCTTAGCCGCGAGGACTACCTCCTTCTTC. Its translation: CASSLAARTTSFF.

The chain is built from TRBV18 and TRBJ1-3; D not certain. CDR3 length: 15 amino acids. The germline gives CDR1 KGHSH, CDR2 LQKENI. Trimming stripped 1 base from V and 0 bases from J, with 7 bases between. CDR3 bases: TGTGCCAGCTCACCACGTGAGAGCTCTGGAAACACCATATATTTT. Protein: CASSPRESSGNTIYF.

This clonotype was observed at least ten times. V gene TRBV12-3 or TRBV12-4 combines with J gene TRBJ2-3; 11 nucleotides agree with TRBD2. With 4 bases clipped from V and 6 bases from J, the junction kept 6 bases outside the gene matches. The CDR3 runs 15 residues. CDR3 protein: CASSSIAGGGDTQYF. CDR3 DNA: TGTGCCAGCAGTTCCATAGCGGGAGGGGGGGATACGCAGTATTTT.

The chain has TRBV27 and TRBJ2-1, with 8 positions matching TRBD2. The junction had 8 bases not matched to a gene; V was cut back by 3 bases and J by 7 bases. Germline V gives CDR1 MNHEY, CDR2 SMNVEV (reference sequence). The CDR3 is 15 amino acids. As DNA, the CDR3 is TGTGCCAGCAGTTTGACTAGCGCCTGGGGAAATGAGCAGTTCTTC. Protein product: CASSLTSAWGNEQFF.

This clonotype was counted many times. This chain joins TRBV28 and TRBJ2-7; tentative D call: TRBD2 (6 bases). This CDR3 spans 14 amino acids. V lost 7 bases, J lost 0 bases, and 13 bases lay in between. Germline CDR1 MDHEN, CDR2 SYDVKM. The CDR3: CASTISGNSYEQYF. As DNA, the CDR3 is TGTGCCAGCACCATTAGCGGAAACTCCTACGAGCAGTACTTC.

The rearrangement joins TRBV6-5 to TRBJ1-5, with D possibly matching TRBD1 (5 bases). CDR1 is MNHEY and CDR2 is SVGAGI in the germline V gene. The V gene lost 0 bases and the J gene lost 4 bases, with 7 bases spanning the gap. The CDR3 extends over 14 amino acids. The CDR3 coding sequence is TGTGCCAGCAGTTACTCGTACAGGAATCAGCCCCAGCATTTT. Translated: CASSYSYRNQPQHF.

Relative to its sample, this clonotype is medium-sized. The chain joins TRBV9 to TRBJ2-7; 9 bases line up with TRBD2. The ends lost 4 bases at V and 3 bases at J; junction bases unmatched: 5. Germline values: CDR1 SGDLS, CDR2 YYNGEE. This CDR3 contains 14 residues. DNA for the CDR3: TGTGCCAGCAGCCTTGGACTAGCGAGCTACGAGCAGTACTTC. Amino acids: CASSLGLASYEQYF.

This clonotype was recorded at least ten times. DNA for the CDR3: TGTGCCAGCAGCGTATCCGGGACCCATTCCTACGAGCAGTACTTC. Its translation is CASSVSGTHSYEQYF. The chain couples TRBV9 to TRBJ2-7; D may be TRBD1 or TRBD2 (5 bases each). This CDR3 comprises 15 residues. Germline CDR1 reads SGDLS; CDR2 reads YYNGEE. Trimming stripped 1 base from V and 1 base from J, with 12 bases between.

The chain uses TRBV28 and TRBJ2-1; the match to TRBD2 covers 9 bases. The CDR3 covers 12 residues. V shed 10 bases, J shed 6 bases, and the junction held 4 bases outside the gene matches. Germline CDR1 reads MDHEN; CDR2 reads SYDVKM. DNA for the CDR3: TGTGCCACCCGACTAGCGGCCAATGAGCAGTTCTTC. It specifies CATRLAANEQFF.

This clonotype was seen ten or more times. This chain connects TRBV6-5 to TRBJ2-1, with 9 bases matching TRBD2. V shed 6 bases and J 4 bases; nucleotides not matched to a gene: 7. This CDR3 is built from 15 residues. Germline CDR1 reads MNHEY; CDR2 reads SVGAGI. The CDR3 DNA is TGTGCCAGCAGGGCGGGACTAGCTGGATACAATGAGCAGTTCTTC. Encoded protein: CASRAGLAGYNEQFF.

Ten or more counts support this clonotype. V and J are TRBV20-1 and TRBJ1-2, with 12 positions matching TRBD1. CDR1 is DFQATT, CDR2 SNEGSKA, per germline (reference sequence). J gave up 5 bases and V 6 bases, and 4 bases lay outside the gene matches. The CDR3 loop spans 13 amino acids. The CDR3 DNA is TGCAGTGCCAGGGACAGGGGGCTTTATGGCTACACCTTC. Its protein product is CSARDRGLYGYTF.

This clonotype was counted at least ten times. This CDR3 is CSAFKMDSPPDTQYF. CDR3 in DNA: TGCAGTGCTTTCAAAATGGACAGCCCCCCAGATACGCAGTATTTT. This rearrangement joins TRBV20-1 to TRBJ2-3; D is possibly TRBD1 (6 bases). CDR1 and CDR2 from the germline V gene are DFQATT and SNEGSKA (reference sequence). CDR3 length: 15 residues. The V gene lost 5 bases and the J gene lost 4 bases, with 19 bases spanning the gap.

This clonotype was seen many times. This sequence joins TRBV7-2 and TRBJ1-5, with no clear D. V gave up 4 bases and J gave up 1 base, with 14 bases separating them. The CDR3 covers 16 residues. Per germline, CDR1 SGHTA and CDR2 FQGNSA. The CDR3 is CASSSGPGLSNQPQHF. CDR3 nucleotide sequence: TGTGCCAGCAGCTCAGGACCCGGACTCAGCAATCAGCCCCAGCATTTT.

With respect to this clonotype: At one end, the junction sequence differs from germline, possibly due to a read error. V is TRBV9 and J is TRBJ2-2; 7 bases are shared with TRBD1. This CDR3 has 15 residues. CDR1 and CDR2 (germline): SGDLS, YYNGEE. The CDR3 spells CASSRQGDNTGKLFF. The CDR3 coding sequence is TGTGCCAGCAGCAGACAGGGTGACAACACCGGGAAGCTGTTTTTT.

J is TRBJ1-2 and V is TRBV30; D unresolved. Germline values: CDR1 GTSNPN, CDR2 SVGIG (reference sequence). The CDR3 is 11 amino acids. V was trimmed by 0 bases and J by 10 bases, leaving 9 bases between them. The CDR3 sequence is CAWSVKKNYTF. For the CDR3, the DNA is TGTGCCTGGAGTGTAAAGAAGAACTACACCTTC.

This clonotype ranks as medium-sized. This sequence joins TRBV12-3 or TRBV12-4 and TRBJ2-2; TRBD2 is a possible D gene (6 bases). Between the trimmed V and J ends, which lost 1 base and 7 bases, there was a span of 16 bases. The CDR3 is 16 residues long. CDR3 bases: TGTGCCAGCAGTTTAGGGCTAGCGTACGGGGTCGGGGAGCTGTTTTTT. It codes for CASSLGLAYGVGELFF.